This passage covers 21 T cell receptor beta chains from one sample sequenced in a study of T cell responses to AZD1222 COVID-19 vaccine. Generated by immunoSEQ multiplex PCR, the TCRdb table keeps only in-frame clones and is missing some. Of some 250,000 clones in the sample, almost 95% were seen once. Here the sequenced sample was peripheral blood, taken 28 days after the second AZD1222 dose. These receptors were obtained from an adult who received the AZD1222 COVID-19 vaccine.

This clone was observed a handful of times. The V call is TRBV5-1, the J call TRBJ1-1; 7 bases fit TRBD1. With 4 bases clipped from V and 5 bases from J, the junction kept 11 bases outside the gene matches. Germline lookup yields CDR1 SGHRS and CDR2 YFSETQ. The CDR3 spans 15 residues. Here the CDR3 reads CASSGREGARTEAFF. The DNA of the CDR3 is TGCGCCAGCAGCGGACGGGAGGGGGCGAGGACTGAAGCTTTCTTT.

This rearrangement joins TRBV2 to TRBJ1-1; the D gene is possibly TRBD1 (6 bases). Between the trimmed V and J ends, which lost 4 bases and 5 bases, there was a span of 14 bases. This CDR3 has 14 residues. Germline V gene sequence: CDR1 SNHLY, CDR2 FYNNEI. The CDR3 nucleotides are TGTGCCAGCAGTGCACAGGGATTAGGGACTGAAGCTTTCTTT. Translation: CASSAQGLGTEAFF.

Regarding this clone: At the DNA level, this CDR3 is encoded by other sequences in the same sample as well. The rearrangement uses TRBV9 and TRBJ1-5, with a possible D match to TRBD1 (6 bases). Germline lookup yields CDR1 SGDLS and CDR2 YYNGEE. This CDR3 is built from 15 residues. V was shortened by 0 bases and J by 1 base, with 8 bases between the two germline ends. The CDR3 here is CASSVGQGSNQPQHF. The DNA for the CDR3 is TGTGCCAGCAGCGTAGGGCAGGGGAGCAATCAGCCCCAGCATTTT.

The genes are TRBV9 and TRBJ2-2; TRBD2 might be the D (6 bases). The CDR3 length is 15 residues. The germline gives CDR1 SGDLS, CDR2 YYNGEE. Trimming removed 4 bases at V and 4 bases at J, with 14 bases between. CDR3 loop: CASSPRLDGTGELFF. Written as DNA, the CDR3 is TGTGCCAGCAGCCCCCGACTAGATGGCACCGGGGAGCTGTTTTTT. The full variable domain, completed using reference TRBV9 and TRBJ2-2, is DSGVTQTPKHLITATGQRVTLRCSPRSGDLSVYWYQQSLDQGLQFLIQYYNGEERAKGNILERFSAQQFPDLHSELNLSSLELGDSALYFCASSPRLDGTGELFFGEGSRLTVL.

The chain carries TRBV11-3 and TRBJ2-7; 9 bases agree with TRBD1. This CDR3 region has 14 residues. Trimming at V came to 5 bases and at J to 1 base, leaving 3 bases not matched to a gene. The germline V gene encodes CDR1 SGHNT and CDR2 YENEEA. The CDR3 sequence: CASSPGQGSYEQYF. CDR3 DNA: TGTGCCAGCAGCCCCGGACAGGGGTCCTACGAGCAGTACTTC. The full variable domain, rest sourced from reference TRBV11-3 and TRBJ2-7, is EAGVVQSPRYKIIEKKQPVAFWCNPISGHNTLYWYLQNLGQGPELLIRYENEEAVDDSQLPKDRFSAERLKGVDSTLKIQPAELGDSAVYLCASSPGQGSYEQYFGPGTRLTVT.

This chain uses TRBV7-8 with TRBJ1-2; no clear D. The CDR3 is 15 amino acids. V lost 4 bases and J lost 2, with 14 bases in between. Germline loops: CDR1 SGHVS, CDR2 FQNEAQ. This chain's CDR3 is CASSSAYEGNYGYTF. The CDR3 nucleotides are TGTGCCAGCAGCTCGGCATATGAGGGCAACTATGGCTACACCTTC.

J is TRBJ1-2 and V is TRBV5-6; the D is unclear. The CDR3 runs 14 residues. Germline V gene sequence: CDR1 SGHDT, CDR2 YYEEEE. V gave up 6 bases and J gave up 7 bases, with 19 bases separating them. The CDR3 here is CASTKGASLGGYTF. In DNA, the CDR3 is TGTGCCAGCACCAAGGGAGCGAGCTTGGGTGGCTACACCTTC.

The V gene is TRBV5-1, the J gene TRBJ1-1; a possible D gene is TRBD1 (5 bases). V lost 6 bases and J 1 base, leaving 19 bases between the germline ends. This CDR3 is built from 16 residues. Germline CDR1 and CDR2: SGHRS and YFSETQ. CDR3 nucleotide sequence: TGCGCCAGCACTGGGGGGATAACTCGGCCGAACACTGAAGCTTTCTTT. This sequence encodes CASTGGITRPNTEAFF.

The chain links TRBV28 to TRBJ1-3, with D uncertain. Trimming shortened V by 2 bases and J by 4 bases, and 12 bases separated the two germline ends. Germline V gives CDR1 MDHEN, CDR2 SYDVKM. The CDR3 totals 15 residues. The CDR3 sequence: CASSLAHIAGNTIYF. Written as DNA, the CDR3 is TGTGCCAGCAGTTTAGCCCACATAGCCGGAAACACCATATATTTT.

The V and J genes are TRBV28 and TRBJ2-4; D might be TRBD2 (6 bases). This CDR3 spans 15 amino acids. Germline assignment: CDR1 MDHEN and CDR2 SYDVKM. The ends were cut back, 5 bases at V and 2 bases at J, with 13 bases in the middle. DNA for the CDR3: TGTGCCAGCAGTCGGAGGGAGTTGACCAAAAACATTCAGTACTTC. It specifies CASSRRELTKNIQYF.

The chain recombines TRBV19 with TRBJ2-7; TRBD1 aligns across 8 bases. The trim removed 7 bases at V and 2 bases at J, leaving 7 bases unmatched. The CDR3 consists of 14 residues. Germline CDR1 is LNHDA and CDR2 is SQIVND (reference sequence). DNA of the CDR3: TGTGCCAGTAAACAGGACAGGGCAACCTACGAGCAGTACTTC. This sequence encodes CASKQDRATYEQYF.

In nucleotides, the CDR3 is TGTGCCAGCAGTGCTAGCGGGAGGGCTCCCTACGAGCAGTACTTC. Its protein product is CASSASGRAPYEQYF. The V gene is TRBV28, the J gene TRBJ2-7, with 12 bases that match TRBD2. V lost 5 bases to trimming and J lost 2 bases; unmatched junction nucleotides: 4. Per germline, CDR1 MDHEN and CDR2 SYDVKM. The CDR3 covers 15 residues. The full variable domain, completed using reference TRBV28 and TRBJ2-7, is DVKVTQSSRYLVKRTGEKVFLECVQDMDHENMFWYRQDPGLGLRLIYFSYDVKMKEKGDIPEGYSVSREKKERFSLILESASTNQTSMYLCASSASGRAPYEQYFGPGTRLTVT.

V is TRBV19 and J is TRBJ1-5; D is uncertain. The V end was cut by 3 bases, the J end by 4 bases, with 10 bases between. The CDR3 loop spans 14 amino acids. The germline gives CDR1 LNHDA, CDR2 SQIVND (reference sequence). The chain's CDR3 is CASSMTLENQPQHF. DNA for the CDR3: TGTGCCAGTAGTATGACCCTGGAGAATCAGCCCCAGCATTTT.

The chain carries TRBV19 and TRBJ2-7; TRBD1 matches 9 bases. The V and J ends lost 9 bases and 5 bases, in that order; junction bases with no gene match: 11. The CDR3 sequence is 14 residues long. The germline V gene has CDR1 LNHDA and CDR2 SQIVND (reference sequence). This CDR3 is CASLRDREIDEQYF. CDR3 DNA: TGTGCCAGCCTCAGGGACAGGGAGATCGACGAGCAGTACTTC. Complete variable domain (other parts from reference TRBV19 and TRBJ2-7): DGGITQSPKYLFRKEGQNVTLSCEQNLNHDAMYWYRQDPGQGLRLIYYSQIVNDFQKGDIAEGYSVSREKKESFPLTVTSAQKNPTAFYLCASLRDREIDEQYFGPGTRLTVT.

V is TRBV28 and J is TRBJ1-6, with D tentatively TRBD1 (6 bases). V was cut by 3 bases and J by 10 bases, with 13 bases left in between. CDR1 and CDR2 from the germline V gene are MDHEN and SYDVKM. This CDR3 contains 14 residues. The CDR3 loop is CASSLVRGTSPLHF. For the CDR3, the DNA is TGTGCCAGCAGTTTGGTCAGGGGAACCTCACCCCTCCACTTT.

The chain has TRBV18 and TRBJ1-3; TRBD1 is a possible D gene (5 bases). CDR3 length: 15 residues. Trimming left V 3 bases short and J 4 bases short, with 13 bases between. In germline, CDR1 is KGHSH, CDR2 LQKENI. The CDR3 nucleotides are TGTGCCAGCTCACCGGCCCTGGGGCGGGGAAACACCATATATTTT. Translating it yields CASSPALGRGNTIYF.

The CDR3: CAWSFSQGAGTEAFF. The CDR3 nucleotides are TGTGCCTGGAGTTTTTCACAGGGGGCAGGGACTGAAGCTTTCTTT. V is TRBV30 and J is TRBJ1-1; 9 bases line up with TRBD1. Per the germline V gene, CDR1 is GTSNPN and CDR2 is SVGIG (reference sequence). The CDR3 totals 15 residues. J was trimmed by 5 bases and V by 2 bases; bases with no gene match: 9.

J is TRBJ1-1 and V is TRBV6-6; a possible D gene is TRBD1 (6 bases). In germline, CDR1 is MNHNY, CDR2 SVGAGI (reference sequence). This CDR3 region has 14 residues. V dropped 5 bases and J dropped 1 base, with 11 bases sitting between them. CDR3 in amino acids: CASSHPGANTEAFF. The CDR3 nucleotides are TGTGCCAGCAGTCATCCGGGGGCGAACACTGAAGCTTTCTTT.

V usage is TRBV29-1 and J usage is TRBJ1-2; D gene ambiguous. The CDR3 totals 13 residues. The V gene's germline CDR1 is SQVTM and CDR2 ANQGSEA. Trimming stripped 2 bases from V and 9 bases from J, with 16 bases between. Here the CDR3 reads CSVESGRSSSYTF. CDR3 nucleotides: TGCAGCGTTGAATCGGGCAGATCTTCGAGCTACACCTTC.

V is TRBV10-3 and J is TRBJ1-2; D is possibly TRBD1 (5 bases). Germline CDR1 and CDR2: ENHRY and SYGVKD. Trimming removed 0 bases from V and 8 bases from J, with 13 bases in between. The CDR3 has 14 amino acids. Here the CDR3 reads CAISESHRPGGYTF. The CDR3 DNA reads as TGTGCCATCAGTGAGTCGCACAGGCCGGGCGGCTACACCTTC.

The CDR3 sequence: CASSKQGVIQPQHF. The CDR3, as DNA: TGTGCCAGTAGCAAACAGGGGGTTATACAGCCCCAGCATTTT. The rearrangement joins TRBV19 to TRBJ1-5; 8 positions agree with TRBD1. Germline trimming cut 6 bases from V and 7 bases from J; bases unmatched to any gene: 8. The CDR3 extends over 14 amino acids. Germline V CDR1 and CDR2: LNHDA, SQIVND (reference sequence).